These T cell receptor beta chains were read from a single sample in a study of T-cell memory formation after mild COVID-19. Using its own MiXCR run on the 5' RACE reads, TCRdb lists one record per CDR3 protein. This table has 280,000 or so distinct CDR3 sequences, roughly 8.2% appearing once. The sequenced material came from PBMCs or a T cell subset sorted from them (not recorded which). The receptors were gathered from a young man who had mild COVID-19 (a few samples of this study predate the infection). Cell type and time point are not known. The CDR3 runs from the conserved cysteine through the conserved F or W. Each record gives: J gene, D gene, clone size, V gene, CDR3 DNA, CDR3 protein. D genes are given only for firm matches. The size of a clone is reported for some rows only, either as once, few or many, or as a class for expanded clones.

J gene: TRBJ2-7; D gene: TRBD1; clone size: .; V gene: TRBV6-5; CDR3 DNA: TGTGCCAGCAGTCGACTCGACAGGGGGAGCTACGAGCAGTACTTC; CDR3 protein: CASSRLDRGSYEQYF
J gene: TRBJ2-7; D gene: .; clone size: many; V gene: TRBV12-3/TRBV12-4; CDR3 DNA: TGTGCCAGCAGTTCCGGCGGGGAGCAGTACTTC; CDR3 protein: CASSSGGEQYF
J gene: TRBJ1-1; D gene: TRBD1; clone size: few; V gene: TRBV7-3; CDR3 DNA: TGTGCCAGCAGCCACACAGGGGCTCGCGTGAACACTGAAGCTTTCTTT; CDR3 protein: CASSHTGARVNTEAFF
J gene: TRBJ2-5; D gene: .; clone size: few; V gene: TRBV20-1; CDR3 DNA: TGCAGCCCCCGAGGCCCGGGTCGGGGAGAGACCCAGTACTTC; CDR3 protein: CSPRGPGRGETQYF
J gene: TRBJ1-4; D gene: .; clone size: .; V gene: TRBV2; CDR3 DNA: TGTGCCAGCAGTGACAGGGTCCCCCTTGAAAAACTGTTTTTT; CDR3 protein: CASSDRVPLEKLFF
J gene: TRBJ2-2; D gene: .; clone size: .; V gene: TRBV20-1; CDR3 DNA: TGCAGTGCTAGAGATCAGAGGGGGAACGGGGAGCTGTTTTTT; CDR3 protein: CSARDQRGNGELFF
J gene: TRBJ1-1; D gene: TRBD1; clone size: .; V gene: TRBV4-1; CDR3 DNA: TGCGCCAGCAGCCGCACACGGACAGGGGAGGCTGAAGCTTTCTTT; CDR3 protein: CASSRTRTGEAEAFF
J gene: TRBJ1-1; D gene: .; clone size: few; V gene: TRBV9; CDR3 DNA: TGTGCCAGCAGCGTAGCTCCCACAACAGACACTGAAGCTTTCTTT; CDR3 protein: CASSVAPTTDTEAFF
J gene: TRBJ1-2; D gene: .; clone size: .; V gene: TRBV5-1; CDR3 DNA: TGCGCCAGCAGCCTCGAAGGCCTCTATGGCTACACCTTC; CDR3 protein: CASSLEGLYGYTF
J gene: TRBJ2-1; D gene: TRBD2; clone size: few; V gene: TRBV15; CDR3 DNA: TGTGCCACCAGCAGGACTAGCGGGCCTTACAATGAGCAGTTCTTC; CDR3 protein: CATSRTSGPYNEQFF
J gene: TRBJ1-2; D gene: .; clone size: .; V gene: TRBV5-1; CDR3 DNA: TGCGCCAGCAGCTTGAATCGGGGCTACACCTTC; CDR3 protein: CASSLNRGYTF
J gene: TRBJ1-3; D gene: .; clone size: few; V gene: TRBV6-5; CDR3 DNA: TGTGCCAGCAGTTACTCTTCCTCTGGAAACACCATATATTTT; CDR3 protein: CASSYSSSGNTIYF
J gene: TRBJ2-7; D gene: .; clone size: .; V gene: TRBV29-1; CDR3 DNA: TGCAGCGCCGGACAGAAAGACTACGAGCAGTACTTC; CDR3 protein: CSAGQKDYEQYF
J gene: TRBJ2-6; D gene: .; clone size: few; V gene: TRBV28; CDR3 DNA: TGTGCCAGCAGTTCACACGATACTGGGGCCAACGTCCTGACTTTC; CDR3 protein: CASSSHDTGANVLTF
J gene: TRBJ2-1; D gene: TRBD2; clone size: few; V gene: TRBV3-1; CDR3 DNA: TGTGCCAGCAGCCCCCGAGAGCGGGGGGAGCAGTTCTTC; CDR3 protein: CASSPRERGEQFF
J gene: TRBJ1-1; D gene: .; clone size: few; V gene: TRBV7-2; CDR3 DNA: TGTGCCAGCAGCTTAATGCGGGGGAGGCTCGGCACTGAAGCTTTCTTT; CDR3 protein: CASSLMRGRLGTEAFF
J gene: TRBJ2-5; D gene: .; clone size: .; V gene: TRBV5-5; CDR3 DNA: TGTGCCAGCATAAGTATCCAAGAGACCCAGTACTTC; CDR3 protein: CASISIQETQYF
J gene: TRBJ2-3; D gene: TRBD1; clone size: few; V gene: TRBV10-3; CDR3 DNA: TGTGCCATCACCGGGACAGGGCGAGGAACAGATACGCAGTATTTT; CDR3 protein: CAITGTGRGTDTQYF
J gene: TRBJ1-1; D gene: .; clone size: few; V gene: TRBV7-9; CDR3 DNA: TGTGCCAGCAGCTTAGCCGGGCAGGGAGGAGCTTTCTTT; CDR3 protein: CASSLAGQGGAFF
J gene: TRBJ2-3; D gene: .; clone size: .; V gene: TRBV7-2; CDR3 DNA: TGTGCCAGCAGCTTATTCCGCACAGATACGCAGTATTTT; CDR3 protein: CASSLFRTDTQYF
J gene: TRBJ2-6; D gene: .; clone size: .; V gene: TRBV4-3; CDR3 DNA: TGCGCCAGCAGCCAGGGACACTACTACTCTGGGGCCAACGTCCTGACTTTC; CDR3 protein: CASSQGHYYSGANVLTF
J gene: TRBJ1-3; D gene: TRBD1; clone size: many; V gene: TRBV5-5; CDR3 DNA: TGTGCCAGCAGACCGGGACAGGGGGCGCAGGGAAACACCATATATTTT; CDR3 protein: CASRPGQGAQGNTIYF
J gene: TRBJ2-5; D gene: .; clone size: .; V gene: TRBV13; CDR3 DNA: TGTGCCAGCAGCCAGAGCGACAGCCAAGAGACCCAGTACTTC; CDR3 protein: CASSQSDSQETQYF
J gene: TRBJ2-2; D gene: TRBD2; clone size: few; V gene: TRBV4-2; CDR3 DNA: TGTGCCAGCAGCCCCCGAGCTAGCGGGCAACCCGGGGAGCTGTTTTTT; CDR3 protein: CASSPRASGQPGELFF
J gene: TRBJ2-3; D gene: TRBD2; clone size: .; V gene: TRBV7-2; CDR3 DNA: TGTGCCAGCAGCACGAGACTAGCGGGGGAACCCACAGATACGCAGTATTTT; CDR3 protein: CASSTRLAGEPTDTQYF
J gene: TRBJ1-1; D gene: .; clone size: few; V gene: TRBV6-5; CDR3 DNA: TGTGCCAGCAGCCCCTCGGCAGGGATGAACACTGAAGCTTTCTTT; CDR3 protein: CASSPSAGMNTEAFF
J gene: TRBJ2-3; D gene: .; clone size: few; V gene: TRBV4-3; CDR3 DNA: TGCGCCAGCAGCCAAGAATACTTCGGAGGGAGAGGCACAGATACGCAGTATTTT; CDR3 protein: CASSQEYFGGRGTDTQYF
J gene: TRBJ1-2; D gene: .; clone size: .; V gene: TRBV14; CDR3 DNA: TGTGCCAGCAGCCAAGATCGGACAGTAGGCGGCTACACCTTC; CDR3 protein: CASSQDRTVGGYTF
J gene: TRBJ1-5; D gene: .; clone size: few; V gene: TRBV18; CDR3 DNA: TGTGCCAGCTCACAAGCGGCGGGTCAGCCCCAGCATTTT; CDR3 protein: CASSQAAGQPQHF
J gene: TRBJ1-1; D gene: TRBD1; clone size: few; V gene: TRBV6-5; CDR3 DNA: TGTGCCAGCAGTGGGACGGACAGGGCCGAAGCTTTCTTT; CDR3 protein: CASSGTDRAEAFF
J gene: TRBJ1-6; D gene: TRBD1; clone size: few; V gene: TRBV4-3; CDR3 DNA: TGCGCCAGCAGCCCTTGGGGACAGGGGGTAGGGTCACCCCTCCACTTT; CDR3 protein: CASSPWGQGVGSPLHF
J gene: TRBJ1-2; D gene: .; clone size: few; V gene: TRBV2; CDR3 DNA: TGTGCCAGCAGTGAAGCCGGCGTCTATGGCTACACCTTC; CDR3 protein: CASSEAGVYGYTF